These 31 T cell receptor beta chains came from one sample sequenced in a study of shared clonotypes between healthy human individuals. Clones were read by immunoSEQ multiplex PCR, and TCRdb kept only the in-frame ones, dropping some. The sample has about 820,000 clones; around 92% are singletons. Only CD45RO-negative cells positively selected for CCR7 counted as naive CD8 cells, so terminally differentiated effector memory CD45RA+ cells were excluded. Sequencing was performed on naive CD8+ T cells sorted from blood. These receptors all stem from a man between 25 and 39 years old in good health.

CDR3 region: CASGLAAYNEQFF. In DNA form, the CDR3 reads TGTGCTAGTGGTTTAGCAGCCTACAATGAGCAGTTCTTC. The gene calls are TRBV12-5 and TRBJ2-1; D unresolved. This CDR3 spans 13 amino acids. From germline, CDR1 is LGHNT and CDR2 FRNRAP. Trimming shortened V by 3 bases and J by 2 bases, and 5 bases separated the two germline ends.

The rearrangement uses TRBV9 and TRBJ1-1, with TRBD1 matching 9 bases. V dropped 4 bases and J dropped 4; count of bases not matched to a gene: 5. CDR1 is SGDLS and CDR2 is YYNGEE in the germline V gene. This CDR3 comprises 14 residues. The chain's CDR3 is CASSPWTGATEAFF. In DNA, the CDR3 is TGTGCCAGCAGCCCATGGACAGGGGCCACTGAAGCTTTCTTT.

This chain uses TRBV29-1 with TRBJ2-1; D is unclear. CDR3 length: 14 amino acids. Germline loops: CDR1 SQVTM, CDR2 ANQGSEA. The CDR3 nucleotides read TGCACCTCGTCAGGAGTGAATAGCCGCAATGAGCAGTTCTTC. Translating it yields CTSSGVNSRNEQFF.

The CDR3 sequence is CASSEAGRDYEQYF. The CDR3 DNA reads TGCGCCAGCAGTGAGGCAGGGAGGGACTACGAGCAGTACTTC. V is TRBV10-1 and J is TRBJ2-7; 7 nucleotides align to TRBD2. CDR1 WNHNN and CDR2 SYGVQD come from the germline V gene (reference sequence). V shed 2 bases, J shed 3 bases, and the junction held 4 bases outside the gene matches. This CDR3 comprises 14 residues.

This chain links TRBV6-6 with TRBJ2-7; tentatively, D is TRBD1 or TRBD2 (5 bases each). Germline lookup yields CDR1 MNHNY and CDR2 SVGAGI (reference sequence). The CDR3 has 14 residues. V was clipped by 2 bases and J by 2 bases, with 10 bases between them. CDR3 DNA sequence: TGTGCCAGCAGTTACCAGGGAGCCCCCTACGAGCAGTACTTC. Translated: CASSYQGAPYEQYF.

This clone was counted a single time. This sequence joins TRBV5-1 and TRBJ1-2; 11 bases fit TRBD1. Germline V CDR1 and CDR2: SGHRS, YFSETQ. The CDR3 runs 15 residues. Trimming cost V 2 bases and J 8 bases; bases outside gene matches: 8. The CDR3 DNA is TGCGCCAGCAGCTTTAGTGGACAGGGGGCCGAGGGCTACACCTTC. Its translation is CASSFSGQGAEGYTF. The full variable domain, its missing parts supplied by reference TRBV5-1 and TRBJ1-2, is KAGVTQTPRYLIKTRGQQVTLSCSPISGHRSVSWYQQTPGQGLQFLFEYFSETQRNKGNFPGRFSGRQFSNSRSEMNVSTLELGDSALYLCASSFSGQGAEGYTFGSGTRLTVV.

In this sample, this clone turned up once. The rearrangement uses TRBV11-2 and TRBJ1-5; D unclear. The CDR3 totals 16 residues. The V end was cut by 1 base, the J end by 2 bases, with 12 bases between. CDR1 is SGHAT and CDR2 is FQNNGV in the germline V gene. The CDR3 DNA follows: TGTGCCAGCAGCTTAGGGTCCCCTGTAGGCAATCAGCCCCAGCATTTT. Translating gives CASSLGSPVGNQPQHF.

The rearrangement joins TRBV6-6 to TRBJ2-7; weak D call: TRBD1 (6 bases). The CDR3 has 12 amino acids. V gave up 6 bases and J gave up 6 bases, with 12 bases separating them. Germline CDR1 reads MNHNY; CDR2 reads SVGAGI (reference sequence). Here the CDR3 reads CASSQNRAEQYF. CDR3 DNA sequence: TGTGCCAGCAGCCAAAACAGGGCCGAGCAGTACTTC.

V and J are TRBV2 and TRBJ1-4, with TRBD1 matching over 8 bases. This CDR3 has 15 amino acids. V lost 7 bases to trimming and J lost 5 bases; unmatched junction nucleotides: 9. From germline, CDR1 is SNHLY and CDR2 FYNNEI. This CDR3 is CASNSRRDRNEKLFF. The CDR3 DNA sequence: TGTGCCAGCAATTCCCGCCGGGACAGGAATGAAAAACTGTTTTTT.

This clone appeared a single time. V and J are TRBV28 and TRBJ2-7, with D possibly TRBD1 on 5 matching bases. CDR1 and CDR2 from the germline V gene are MDHEN and SYDVKM. This CDR3 is built from 14 residues. V was shortened by 2 bases and J by 2 bases, with 10 bases between the two germline ends. The CDR3 spells CASSLPPGTYEQYF. The DNA of the CDR3 is TGTGCCAGCAGTTTACCCCCAGGGACCTACGAGCAGTACTTC.

The gene calls are TRBV7-9 and TRBJ1-4; D uncertain. Trimming took off 6 bases at V and 10 bases at J, with 21 bases between the two ends. This CDR3 spans 15 amino acids. The germline V gene has CDR1 SEHNR and CDR2 FQNEAQ (reference sequence). The CDR3: CASSTGSASLGKLFF. CDR3 DNA sequence: TGTGCCAGCAGTACTGGGTCCGCCTCCTTGGGAAAACTGTTTTTT.

The rearrangement links TRBV5-1 to TRBJ1-3, with D unclear. Trimming removed 4 bases at V and 0 bases at J, with 11 bases between. Germline values: CDR1 SGHRS, CDR2 YFSETQ. The CDR3 sequence is 15 residues long. The chain's CDR3 is CASSIGGISGNTIYF. CDR3 coding DNA: TGCGCCAGCAGCATCGGCGGAATCTCTGGAAACACCATATATTTT.

The chain uses TRBV10-3 and TRBJ2-5; perhaps TRBD2 as D (6 bases). This CDR3 spans 12 amino acids. Germline assignment: CDR1 ENHRY and CDR2 SYGVKD. The V end was cut by 11 bases, the J end by 5 bases, with 15 bases between. The CDR3 protein is CAGHGGEETQYF. CDR3 sequence (DNA): TGTGCCGGGCATGGAGGGGAGGAGACCCAGTACTTC.

The chain has TRBV28 and TRBJ2-2, with D possibly matching TRBD2 (5 bases). In germline, CDR1 is MDHEN, CDR2 SYDVKM. The CDR3 covers 17 residues. The V and J ends lost 3 bases and 6 bases respectively, with 20 bases between them. CDR3 region: CASSLRAGSSGAGELFF. CDR3 DNA: TGTGCCAGCAGTTTGAGGGCAGGTAGTTCAGGCGCCGGGGAGCTGTTTTTT. The entire variable domain, with the rest obtained from reference TRBV28 and TRBJ2-2, is as follows: DVKVTQSSRYLVKRTGEKVFLECVQDMDHENMFWYRQDPGLGLRLIYFSYDVKMKEKGDIPEGYSVSREKKERFSLILESASTNQTSMYLCASSLRAGSSGAGELFFGEGSRLTVL.

This chain links TRBV7-3 with TRBJ2-7; perhaps TRBD2 as D (5 bases). In germline, CDR1 is SGHTA, CDR2 FQGTGA. V was pared by 2 bases and J by 2 bases, with 13 bases between. CDR3 length equals 15 residues. In DNA, the CDR3 is TGTGCCAGCAGCTTAGGGTTAGCGCCCGCCTACGAGCAGTACTTC. It codes for CASSLGLAPAYEQYF.

The gene calls are TRBV5-4 and TRBJ2-2; D uncertain. This CDR3 is built from 15 residues. Germline V lookup: CDR1 SGHNT, CDR2 YYREEE (reference sequence). V lost 10 bases to trimming and J lost 1 base, with 17 bases between them. The CDR3 protein is CAYFGTAKNTGELFF. The CDR3 DNA reads TGTGCCTACTTCGGCACTGCTAAGAACACCGGGGAGCTGTTTTTT.

The chain has TRBV5-1 and TRBJ2-7, with TRBD2 matching 7 bases. The junction had 2 bases not matched to a gene; V was cut back by 2 bases and J by 3 bases. The V gene's germline CDR1 is SGHRS and CDR2 YFSETQ. This CDR3 spans 13 amino acids. DNA for the CDR3: TGCGCCAGCAGCTTAAGGACTAGCTACGAGCAGTACTTC. Its translation is CASSLRTSYEQYF.

This clone was counted only a few times. The V and J genes are TRBV4-1 and TRBJ1-2, with D hard to call. Germline V lookup: CDR1 MGHRA, CDR2 YSYEKL. Trimming took off 0 bases at V and 8 bases at J, with 7 bases between the two ends. The CDR3 has 12 residues. The CDR3 loop reads CASSQDLWGYTF. CDR3 sequence (DNA): TGCGCCAGCAGCCAAGATTTGTGGGGCTACACCTTC.

Points on this clone: Other DNA sequences from this sample encode an identical CDR3 as well. The chain has TRBV27 and TRBJ2-1; D not certain. Germline values: CDR1 MNHEY, CDR2 SMNVEV (reference sequence). The ends were cut back, 2 bases at V and 4 bases at J, with 6 bases in the middle. This CDR3 spans 13 amino acids. For the CDR3, the DNA is TGTGCCAGCAGTTTAGGGCGGTACAATGAGCAGTTCTTC. Residues: CASSLGRYNEQFF.

The genes are TRBV7-3 and TRBJ2-1; 11 bases are shared with TRBD2. There are 16 residues in the CDR3. Germline CDR1 SGHTA, CDR2 FQGTGA. J was trimmed by 1 base and V by 5 bases; bases with no gene match: 4. The chain's CDR3 is CASSPTSGTSYNEQFF. The CDR3 DNA reads TGTGCCAGCAGCCCGACTAGCGGGACGTCCTACAATGAGCAGTTCTTC.

This chain connects TRBV7-9 to TRBJ2-1, with D perhaps matching TRBD2 (6 bases). CDR3 size: 16 residues. The V gene's germline CDR1 is SEHNR and CDR2 FQNEAQ (reference sequence). V lost 5 bases to trimming and J lost 2 bases, with 16 bases between them. The CDR3 coding sequence is TGTGCCAGCAGCGCGGCCGCGGGGCCGGCCTACAATGAGCAGTTCTTC. It yields the protein CASSAAAGPAYNEQFF. The full variable domain, rest sourced from reference TRBV7-9 and TRBJ2-1, is DTGVSQNPRHKITKRGQNVTFRCDPISEHNRLYWYRQTLGQGPEFLTYFQNEAQLEKSRLLSDRFSAERPKGSFSTLEIQRTEQGDSAMYLCASSAAAGPAYNEQFFGPGTRLTVL.

The CDR3, as DNA: TGTGCCAGCAGCAATGGGGTCAGTCCGCAAGAGACCCAGTACTTC. Encoded protein: CASSNGVSPQETQYF. The chain recombines TRBV7-9 with TRBJ2-5; D not resolved. CDR1 SEHNR and CDR2 FQNEAQ come from the germline V gene (reference sequence). Trimming shortened V by 5 bases and J by 2 bases, and 15 bases separated the two germline ends. This CDR3 region has 15 residues.

Written as DNA, the CDR3 is TGTGCCAGCAGCGTATCAGGGAATCTCCCTACCTACGAGCAGTACTTC. Protein product: CASSVSGNLPTYEQYF. V and J are TRBV9 and TRBJ2-7, with a tentative D call TRBD1 (5 bases). Per the germline V gene, CDR1 is SGDLS and CDR2 is YYNGEE. The CDR3 loop spans 16 amino acids. Trimming removed 1 base from V and 2 bases from J, with 16 bases in between.

The CDR3 reads CSVDGLAGEISYNEQFF. The CDR3 DNA is TGCAGCGTTGACGGACTAGCGGGAGAAATCTCCTACAATGAGCAGTTCTTC. The chain couples TRBV29-1 to TRBJ2-1; 13 bases are a match to TRBD2. Germline CDR1 SQVTM, CDR2 ANQGSEA. Trimming cost V 3 bases and J 0 bases; bases outside gene matches: 5. The CDR3 has 17 amino acids.

The chain carries TRBV7-8 and TRBJ2-1; D perhaps matches TRBD2 (5 bases). Germline CDR1 and CDR2: SGHVS and FQNEAQ. The CDR3 spans 17 residues. V lost 2 bases to trimming and J lost 3 bases, with 17 bases between them. The CDR3: CASSLLEGNQNYNEQFF. The CDR3 DNA sequence: TGTGCCAGCAGCTTATTAGAGGGCAACCAGAACTACAATGAGCAGTTCTTC.

The gene calls are TRBV6-5 and TRBJ2-7, with 7 bases fitting TRBD1. The J segment lost 3 bases and the V segment lost 5 bases, leaving 7 bases of the junction unmatched. Germline V CDR1 and CDR2: MNHEY, SVGAGI. The CDR3 length is 14 residues. CDR3 in amino acids: CASSDRDQSYEQYF. CDR3 bases: TGTGCCAGCAGTGACAGGGACCAGAGCTACGAGCAGTACTTC.

V and J are TRBV6-1 and TRBJ2-1; weak D call: TRBD2 (6 bases). CDR3 size: 14 residues. V was cut by 2 bases and J by 14 bases, with 19 bases left in between. Germline CDR1 is MNHNS and CDR2 is SASEGT. The CDR3, as DNA: TGTGCCAGCAGTGAATTTATTGGGGAGGCCAGGGAGTTCTTC. As protein: CASSEFIGEAREFF.

The chain is built from TRBV5-6 and TRBJ2-7; the D is unclear. The CDR3 sequence is 12 residues long. V was trimmed by 0 bases and J by 2 bases, leaving 3 bases between them. Per the germline V gene, CDR1 is SGHDT and CDR2 is YYEEEE. Here the CDR3 DNA reads TGTGCCAGCAGCTTGGCGGCCTACGAGCAGTACTTC. Protein sequence: CASSLAAYEQYF.

The CDR3 sequence: CAWSVTGELFF. The CDR3 DNA sequence: TGTGCCTGGAGTGTGACCGGGGAGCTGTTTTTT. V usage is TRBV30 and J usage is TRBJ2-2, with D unresolved. CDR3 length equals 11 residues. With 0 bases removed from V and 5 bases from J, the gap between germline ends came to 1 base. Germline V gene data show CDR1 as GTSNPN and CDR2 as SVGIG (reference sequence).

A word on this clone: The conserved phenylalanine or tryptophan normally closing the CDR3 is absent here, so this likely arose from a read error. The DNA is omitted, as the CDR3 cannot be located on it reliably, and the CDR3 follows TCRdb's listing. This rearrangement joins TRBV5-8 to TRBJ1-3. Germline loops: CDR1 SGHTS, CDR2 YDEGEE. The length of the CDR3 is 9 amino acids, counting both ends. The CDR3 sequence is CASSLEKLT.

V and J are TRBV7-8 and TRBJ2-7; D is unclear. Per the germline V gene, CDR1 is SGHVS and CDR2 is FQNEAQ. This CDR3 is built from 15 residues. V was pared by 5 bases and J by 2 bases, with 16 bases between. CDR3 DNA: TGTGCCAGCAGCCCCCCCCGTTCTGTCACCTACGAGCAGTACTTC. Translation: CASSPPRSVTYEQYF.